This T cell receptor beta chain is drawn from a study of CD8+ T cells in alopecia areata. On this clone: Mouse gene names apply. Coverage ceases 4 residues before the CDR3 finishes, and the germline J gene fills in the end.

From germline, CDR1 is FNHDT and CDR2 SITEND (reference sequence). The CDR3 runs 15 residues. Losses at the gene ends were 4 bases for V and 3 bases for J; bases not matched to a gene: 7. RNA extraction and reverse transcription yielded cDNA as sequencing template. Clones were sequenced by immunoSEQ multiplex PCR, and TCRdb holds only the in-frame ones, with some missing. The sample is made up of around 110,000 clones, none counted only once. The source material was lesional skin. This TCR derives from a C3H/HeJ mouse with alopecia areata. The MHC haplotype of this mouse line is H2-k. V is TRBV19 and J is TRBJ2-7, with 10 bases lining up with TRBD2. CDR3 residues: CASSAPDWGFYEQYF. Incomplete CDR3 DNA: TGTGCCAGCAGTGCTCCGGACTGGGGGTTCTAT. The whole variable domain, remainder taken from reference TRBV19 and TRBJ2-7, is GGIITQTPKFLIGQEGQKLTLKCQQNFNHDTMYWYRQDSGKGLRLIYYSITENDLQKGDLSEGYDASREKKSSFSLTVTSAQKNEMAVFLCASSAPDWGFYEQYFGPGTRLTVL.